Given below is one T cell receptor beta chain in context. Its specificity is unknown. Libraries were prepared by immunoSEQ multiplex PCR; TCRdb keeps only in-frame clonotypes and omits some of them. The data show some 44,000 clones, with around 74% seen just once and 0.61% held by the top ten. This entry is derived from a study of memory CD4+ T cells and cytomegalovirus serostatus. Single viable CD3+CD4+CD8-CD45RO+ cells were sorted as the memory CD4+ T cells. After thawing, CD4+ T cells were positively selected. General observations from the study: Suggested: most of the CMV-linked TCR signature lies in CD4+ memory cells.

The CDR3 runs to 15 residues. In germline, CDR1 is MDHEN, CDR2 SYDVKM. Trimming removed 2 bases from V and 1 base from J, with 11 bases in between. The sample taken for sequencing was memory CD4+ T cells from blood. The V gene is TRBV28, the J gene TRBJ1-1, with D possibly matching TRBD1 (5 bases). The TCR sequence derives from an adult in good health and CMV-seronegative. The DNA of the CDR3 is TGTGCCAGCAGTTTAGGTGGGGCAACGAACACTGAAGCTTTCTTT. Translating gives CASSLGGATNTEAFF.